Listed below are T cell receptor beta chains from one sample, sequenced in a study of T cells after posttransplantation cyclophosphamide. This table comes from immunoSEQ multiplex PCR, and its TCRdb copy is limited to in-frame clones, with some not included. The data contain about 21,000 clones, roughly nine tenths of them seen just once; the ten biggest clones take up under 2%. This specimen was PBMCs, taken roughly 390 days after allogeneic stem cell transplant with calcineurin inhibitor and methotrexate. The receptor set was obtained from a female patient younger than 45 who received an allogeneic stem cell transplant from an unrelated donor, was CMV-positive, and had acute and chronic GVHD. Certain T cells may be donor cells from the graft. The CDR3 runs from the conserved cysteine through the conserved F or W. D genes are given only for firm matches. Part of the rows lack a size; the others show once, few, many or a class for expanded clones.

V gene	clone size	J gene	D gene	CDR3 protein	CDR3 DNA
TRBV11-2	-	TRBJ1-1	TRBD1	CASSPSQGVDTEAFF	TGTGCCAGCAGCCCCTCACAGGGGGTGGACACTGAAGCTTTCTTT
TRBV18	once	TRBJ2-1	TRBD2	CASSPREGSSYNEQFF	TGTGCCAGCTCACCACGGGAGGGGAGCTCCTACAATGAGCAGTTCTTC
TRBV18	-	TRBJ2-1	-	CASSPEAGRVVKFF	TGTGCCAGCTCACCAGAGGCTGGGAGAGTGGTAAAGTTCTTC
TRBV7-9	few	TRBJ1-3	-	CASRSQGGGNTIYF	TGTGCCAGCAGATCCCAGGGAGGGGGAAACACCATATATTTT
TRBV7-6	-	TRBJ2-1	TRBD2	CASSYPGGSGARGSSYNEQFF	TGTGCCAGCAGCTACCCCGGTGGTAGCGGGGCTCGGGGCTCCTCCTACAATGAGCAGTTCTTC
TRBV9	-	TRBJ2-2	TRBD1	CASSPPATGATGELFF	TGTGCCAGCAGCCCACCGGCCACAGGGGCTACCGGGGAGCTGTTTTTT
TRBV5-1	-	TRBJ1-2	TRBD1	CASSLEGQGVYGYTF	TGCGCCAGCAGCTTGGAAGGACAGGGGGTCTATGGCTACACCTTC
TRBV27	-	TRBJ2-2	TRBD2	CASTDLAGGLTGELFF	TGTGCCAGCACCGACTTAGCGGGAGGGTTGACCGGGGAGCTGTTTTTT
TRBV6-4	-	TRBJ2-2	-	CASSDSTTNTGELFF	TGTGCCAGCAGTGATAGCACAACGAACACCGGGGAGCTGTTTTTT
TRBV6-5	-	TRBJ2-1	-	CASSYSSGTYNEQFF	TGTGCCAGCAGTTACTCTAGCGGCACCTACAATGAGCAGTTCTTC
TRBV19	-	TRBJ2-3	-	CASSILGQSTDTQYF	TGTGCCAGTAGTATATTGGGACAAAGCACAGATACGCAGTATTTT
TRBV7-4	-	TRBJ1-5	-	CASSLVVRVREPQHF	TGTGCCAGCAGCTTAGTAGTTCGGGTACGAGAGCCCCAGCATTTT
TRBV30	-	TRBJ1-4	-	CAWMGAVNEKLFF	TGTGCCTGGATGGGGGCAGTGAACGAAAAACTGTTTTTT